This T cell receptor beta chain was recorded in a study of cytomegalovirus exposure and HLA in healthy donors. In its sample, this clone was seen once. Its antigen is not known. General study findings and limits: Rare TCR sequences predominated, though certain public TCRs were found in many donors.

PCR primers comprised 60 Vbeta and 13 Jbeta primers. Data came from immunoSEQ multiplex PCR; TCRdb stores just in-frame clones and leaves some out. The sample has 150,000 to 200,000 clones; about 83% are singletons. The sequenced sample was PBMCs. The clonotype originates from a girl between 5 and 17 years old in good health and CMV-seropositive.

The CDR3 spells CASSQGQFPYEQYF. The CDR3 DNA sequence: TGCGCCAGCAGCCAAGGACAGTTCCCCTACGAGCAGTACTTC. The J gene is TRBJ2-7, the V gene TRBV4-1; possibly TRBD1 for D (5 bases). This CDR3 has 14 amino acids. The V end was cut by 1 base, the J end by 2 bases, with 9 bases between. The germline CDR1 and CDR2 sequences are MGHRA and YSYEKL.